The 16 T cell receptor beta chains in this list originate from one sample, sequenced in a study of blood T cell repertoires in COVID-19 (dated by TCRdb to the early 2020s). The library was prepared using the immunoSEQ multiplex PCR assay. As stored in TCRdb, this immuneACCESS dataset retains in-frame rearrangements with V and J assigned. A fraction of the clones does not appear; measured against another copy, unresolved V genes explain less than half of the discrepancy, and the remainder lacks a known reason. The sample yields under 150,000 clones; around 90% were counted once. 3.5% to 5.5% of the sample rests with the top ten. Source material: peripheral blood. Every receptor here comes from a man in his sixties with COVID-19, enrolled during active disease.

This clone has a count of ten or more. The genes are TRBV4-3 and TRBJ1-2; maybe TRBD1 (5 bases). The CDR3 spans 17 residues. With 4 bases removed from V and 2 bases from J, the gap between germline ends came to 20 bases. From germline, CDR1 is LGHNA and CDR2 YSLEER. CDR3 loop: CASSLIVTGDTNYGYTF. The CDR3 DNA follows: TGCGCCAGCAGCCTTATAGTTACGGGGGATACAAACTATGGCTACACCTTC.

The chain uses TRBV2 and TRBJ1-2; D perhaps matches TRBD1 (5 bases). The CDR3 has 14 amino acids. V was trimmed by 2 bases and J by 0 bases, leaving 7 bases between them. Per the germline V gene, CDR1 is SNHLY and CDR2 is FYNNEI. The CDR3 protein is CASSESTANYGYTF. DNA for the CDR3: TGTGCCAGCAGTGAATCGACAGCTAACTATGGCTACACCTTC.

The V gene is TRBV6-2 or TRBV6-3, the J gene TRBJ1-5, with D possibly TRBD1 on 5 matching bases. Germline CDR1 reads MNHEY; CDR2 reads SVGEGT. The CDR3 is 17 residues long. Trimming removed 2 bases from V and 5 bases from J, with 19 bases in between. The CDR3: CASSYNPSIWGYQPQHF. The CDR3 DNA sequence: TGTGCCAGCAGTTACAACCCCAGTATCTGGGGCTATCAGCCCCAGCATTTT.

The chain couples TRBV10-3 to TRBJ1-5; the D gene is possibly TRBD1 (5 bases). V lost 10 bases, J lost 3 bases, and 16 bases lay in between. The germline V gene encodes CDR1 ENHRY and CDR2 SYGVKD. The CDR3 is made up of 14 amino acids. The CDR3 DNA reads as TGTGCCACCCGGGCCTCAGGGAACAATCAGCCCCAGCATTTT. It codes for CATRASGNNQPQHF.

This CDR3 reads CATVGANTDTQYF. CDR3 sequence (DNA): TGTGCCACCGTGGGAGCCAACACAGATACGCAGTATTTT. The V gene is TRBV19, the J gene TRBJ2-3; tentative D call: TRBD2 (5 bases). Germline CDR1 LNHDA, CDR2 SQIVND (reference sequence). Trimming removed 10 bases from V and 2 bases from J, with 13 bases in between. This CDR3 is 13 amino acids long.

V usage is TRBV10-1 and J usage is TRBJ1-2; 12 bases are a match to TRBD1. The CDR3 length is 16 residues. The germline CDR1 and CDR2 sequences are WNHNN and SYGVQD (reference sequence). V was pared by 6 bases and J by 2 bases, with 7 bases of the junction left unmatched. The CDR3 loop reads CASSPGTGGVNYGYTF. For the CDR3, the DNA is TGCGCCAGCAGCCCCGGGACAGGGGGCGTCAACTATGGCTACACCTTC.

V usage is TRBV28 and J usage is TRBJ2-7; a weak D match, TRBD1 (5 bases). The CDR3 totals 14 residues. V was pared by 5 bases and J by 5 bases, with 16 bases between. Germline CDR1 reads MDHEN; CDR2 reads SYDVKM. CDR3 loop: CASSPTPEGDEQYF. CDR3 bases: TGTGCCAGCAGTCCGACTCCCGAAGGGGACGAGCAGTACTTC.

In this sample, this clone turned up a few times. J is TRBJ2-7 and V is TRBV11-3; D is possibly TRBD1 (5 bases). The germline V gene encodes CDR1 SGHNT and CDR2 YENEEA. CDR3 length equals 14 residues. V gave up 5 bases and J gave up 6 bases, with 17 bases separating them. The CDR3 DNA reads TGTGCCAGCAGCCCCCTACTGGGTAGGGGCGAGCAGTACTTC. Protein sequence: CASSPLLGRGEQYF. The entire variable domain, with the rest obtained from reference TRBV11-3 and TRBJ2-7, is as follows: EAGVVQSPRYKIIEKKQPVAFWCNPISGHNTLYWYLQNLGQGPELLIRYENEEAVDDSQLPKDRFSAERLKGVDSTLKIQPAELGDSAVYLCASSPLLGRGEQYFGPGTRLTVT.

The gene calls are TRBV11-3 and TRBJ2-7; the D is unclear. CDR3 length: 13 amino acids. V shed 3 bases and J shed 2 bases, with 8 bases lying between them. The germline CDR1 and CDR2 sequences are SGHNT and YENEEA. CDR3 sequence (DNA): TGTGCCAGCAGCTTTCGCGAGGCCTACGAGCAGTACTTC. This gives the protein CASSFREAYEQYF.

J is TRBJ2-4 and V is TRBV7-3, with TRBD2 matching over 12 bases. The CDR3 is made up of 16 amino acids. Germline V gives CDR1 SGHTA, CDR2 FQGTGA. Unmatched junction bases numbered 4, after V lost 5 bases and J lost 2 bases. The CDR3 DNA reads TGTGCCAGCAGCGCGGGACTAGCGGGCTCCAAAAACATTCAGTACTTC. Translating gives CASSAGLAGSKNIQYF.

The chain recombines TRBV28 with TRBJ1-5; TRBD1 aligns across 7 bases. From germline, CDR1 is MDHEN and CDR2 SYDVKM. Trimming took 4 bases from V and 5 from J; bases not matched to a gene: 11. This CDR3 is built from 16 residues. As DNA, the CDR3 is TGTGCCAGCAGTTACAACAGGGGCTGGGTCGATCAGCCCCAGCATTTT. This encodes CASSYNRGWVDQPQHF.

This clone was detected only a few times. The chain combines TRBV6-5 with TRBJ1-1; tentatively, D is TRBD1 (5 bases). Germline V gene sequence: CDR1 MNHEY, CDR2 SVGAGI. Trimming left V 5 bases short and J 10 bases short, with 23 bases between. The CDR3 totals 15 residues. The CDR3 DNA follows: TGTGCCAGCAGTCGTTCCCCCCGGGGGGAGTCTGGAGCTTTCTTT. It codes for CASSRSPRGESGAFF.

V gene TRBV30 combines with J gene TRBJ1-6; 7 bases fit TRBD1. The CDR3 totals 14 residues. Germline V gene sequence: CDR1 GTSNPN, CDR2 SVGIG (reference sequence). Losses at the gene ends were 4 bases for V and 5 bases for J; bases not matched to a gene: 5. CDR3 nucleotides: TGTGCCTGGAACAGGGGCGCCGATAATTCACCCCTCCACTTT. This gives the protein CAWNRGADNSPLHF. Full variable domain (outside the CDR3, taken from reference TRBV30 and TRBJ1-6): SQTIHQWPATLVQPVGSPLSLECTVEGTSNPNLYWYRQAAGRGLQLLFYSVGIGQISSEVPQNLSASRPQDRQFILSSKKLLLSDSGFYLCAWNRGADNSPLHFGNGTRLTVT.

The chain combines TRBV7-6 with TRBJ2-3; weak D call: TRBD2 (5 bases). Trimming pared 4 bases from V and 6 bases from J, leaving 8 bases between. From germline, CDR1 is SGHVS and CDR2 FNYEAQ. This CDR3 is built from 12 residues. CDR3 nucleotides: TGTGCCAGCAGCTCCCGAGGGGATACGCAGTATTTT. The encoded protein is CASSSRGDTQYF.

The rearrangement joins TRBV19 to TRBJ2-7, with D possibly matching TRBD1 (5 bases). Trimming removed 4 bases at V and 2 bases at J, with 15 bases between. Germline loops: CDR1 LNHDA, CDR2 SQIVND (reference sequence). This CDR3 is 15 amino acids long. CDR3 sequence (DNA): TGTGCCAGTAGTACTCAGGGATTAGGGGCCTACGAGCAGTACTTC. Its protein product is CASSTQGLGAYEQYF.

V gene TRBV4-1 combines with J gene TRBJ1-1; D uncertain. Trimming removed 0 bases from V and 1 base from J, with 6 bases in between. This CDR3 region has 14 residues. Germline V gives CDR1 MGHRA, CDR2 YSYEKL. The DNA for the CDR3 is TGCGCCAGCAGCCAAGAACCGGGGAACACTGAAGCTTTCTTT. It translates to CASSQEPGNTEAFF.